Following are 3 T cell receptor beta chains from one sample sequenced in a study of identifying expanded T cells in peripheral blood. Produced via immunoSEQ multiplex PCR; TCRdb's table is partial and in-frame only. The table shows more than 45,000 clones, with around 81% occurring only once. Material: blood. The receptors derive from a person aged 18 to 75 in good health.

The V gene is TRBV10-1, the J gene TRBJ1-1; 8 bases are a match to TRBD1. The V gene's germline CDR1 is WNHNN and CDR2 SYGVQD (reference sequence). CDR3 length: 15 amino acids. J was trimmed by 5 bases and V by 0 bases; bases with no gene match: 5. DNA of the CDR3: TGCGCCAGCAGTGAGTCATCAGGGGGCAAGACTGAAGCTTTCTTT. Translation gives CASSESSGGKTEAFF.

The J gene is TRBJ1-1, the V gene TRBV5-1; 8 nucleotides line up with TRBD1. The CDR3 runs 16 residues. V lost 2 bases to trimming and J lost 6 bases; unmatched junction nucleotides: 12. The germline gives CDR1 SGHRS, CDR2 YFSETQ. CDR3 in amino acids: CASSLQGGVKASEAFF. CDR3 nucleotide sequence: TGCGCCAGCAGCTTACAGGGGGGAGTAAAAGCTTCTGAAGCTTTCTTT.

V and J are TRBV5-4 and TRBJ2-5, with D perhaps TRBD2 (7 bases). The CDR3 length is 16 residues. Per germline, CDR1 SGHNT and CDR2 YYREEE (reference sequence). The ends were cut back, 0 bases at V and 5 bases at J, with 17 bases in the middle. The CDR3, as DNA: TGTGCCAGCAGCTTGGCCGCGGGGGCCGGCCCGGAGACCCAGTACTTC. Translation: CASSLAAGAGPETQYF. The full variable domain, with the rest looked up from reference TRBV5-4 and TRBJ2-5, is ETGVTQSPTHLIKTRGQQVTLRCSSQSGHNTVSWYQQALGQGPQFIFQYYREEENGRGNFPPRFSGLQFPNYSSELNVNALELDDSALYLCASSLAAGAGPETQYFGPGTRLLVL.